These 11 T cell receptor beta chains were all obtained from the same sample, sequenced in a study of blood T cell repertoires in COVID-19. The table came from immunoSEQ multiplex PCR; TCRdb's copy has only in-frame clones and leaves some out. The profile shows roughly 110,000 clones, 70% to 90% of them singletons. Input material: peripheral blood. These receptors all stem from a woman aged 45-60 years with acute or convalescent COVID-19.

The CDR3 here is CASSYSIGTSTDTQYF. The DNA of the CDR3 is TGTGCCAGCAGTTACTCGATCGGGACTAGCACAGATACGCAGTATTTT. The V call is TRBV6-5, the J call TRBJ2-3; D is perhaps TRBD2 (6 bases). Germline V gives CDR1 MNHEY, CDR2 SVGAGI. With 0 bases removed from V and 0 bases from J, the gap between germline ends came to 10 bases. The CDR3 is made up of 16 amino acids.

The rearrangement joins TRBV5-4 to TRBJ2-1; 8 nucleotides agree with TRBD1. The germline CDR1 and CDR2 sequences are SGHNT and YYREEE (reference sequence). This CDR3 is built from 15 residues. Trimming took 4 bases from V and 7 from J; bases not matched to a gene: 10. The CDR3 sequence: CASSAGTGSLNEQFF. CDR3 in DNA: TGTGCCAGCAGCGCCGGGACAGGCTCTTTAAATGAGCAGTTCTTC.

The chain carries TRBV12-3 or TRBV12-4 and TRBJ1-2, with D unresolved. The CDR3 has 13 amino acids. Trimming took off 6 bases at V and 8 bases at J, with 16 bases between the two ends. In DNA form, the CDR3 reads TGTGCCAGCAGCCCCTCTGGGGAGAGGGGCTACACCTTC. As protein: CASSPSGERGYTF.

CDR3 amino acids: CASSIRTDTYEQYF. In nucleotides, the CDR3 is TGTGCCAGCAGCATCCGGACAGATACCTACGAGCAGTACTTC. The chain links TRBV2 to TRBJ2-7; a weak D match, TRBD1 (6 bases). Germline values: CDR1 SNHLY, CDR2 FYNNEI. This CDR3 is 14 amino acids long. Trimming removed 6 bases from V and 2 bases from J, with 14 bases in between.

The rearrangement uses TRBV29-1 and TRBJ2-1; 10 nucleotides line up with TRBD2. The germline CDR1 and CDR2 sequences are SQVTM and ANQGSEA. The CDR3 is made up of 14 amino acids. Trimming cost V 3 bases and J 7 bases; bases outside gene matches: 6. The CDR3 DNA reads as TGCAGCGTTGATGGTAGCGGGGGGCGGAATGAGCAGTTCTTC. Amino acid sequence: CSVDGSGGRNEQFF.

This chain joins TRBV11-3 and TRBJ2-7, with D tentatively TRBD1 (5 bases). The germline CDR1 and CDR2 sequences are SGHNT and YENEEA. V lost 3 bases and J lost 0, with 12 bases in between. The CDR3 is made up of 15 amino acids. CDR3 loop: CASSLAAGNSYEQYF. The CDR3, as DNA: TGTGCCAGCAGCTTGGCCGCAGGGAACTCCTACGAGCAGTACTTC.

This chain uses TRBV7-2 with TRBJ1-2, with unresolved D. Deletions cut 2 bases from V and 10 bases from J, with 11 bases between. CDR3 size: 12 residues. Per germline, CDR1 SGHTA and CDR2 FQGNSA. CDR3 protein: CASSLRESAYTF. The CDR3 nucleotides read TGTGCCAGCAGCTTACGGGAATCAGCCTACACCTTC.

The V call is TRBV3-1 (or the pseudogene TRBV3-2), the J call TRBJ1-2, with 7 positions matching TRBD1. The CDR3 spans 17 residues. CDR1 LGHDT and CDR2 YNNKEL come from the germline V gene (reference sequence). Trimming removed 4 bases from V and 2 bases from J; junction bases left unmatched: 13. DNA for the CDR3: TGTGCCAGCAGCCCTAGGGCCCGGGACAGAGCAAACTATGGCTACACCTTC. Its protein product is CASSPRARDRANYGYTF.

The V and J genes are TRBV12-5 and TRBJ1-1; no definite D call. The CDR3 totals 14 residues. Per the germline V gene, CDR1 is LGHNT and CDR2 is FRNRAP. Trimming shortened V by 5 bases and J by 0 bases, and 10 bases separated the two germline ends. The CDR3 DNA is TGTGCTAGTGGTCCGGGGATAATGAACACTGAAGCTTTCTTT. This sequence encodes CASGPGIMNTEAFF.

The V gene is TRBV29-1, the J gene TRBJ2-2, with D maybe TRBD1 (7 bases). The CDR3 extends over 15 amino acids. From germline, CDR1 is SQVTM and CDR2 ANQGSEA. V lost 5 bases, J lost 2 bases, and 15 bases lay in between. The CDR3 protein is CSVRGGTANTGELFF. The DNA for the CDR3 is TGCAGCGTTCGAGGCGGGACAGCTAACACCGGGGAGCTGTTTTTT.

CDR3 nucleotide sequence: TGTGCCAGTCGGGACTCTTACTCTGGGGCCAACGTCCTGACTTTC. This gives the protein CASRDSYSGANVLTF. The rearrangement uses TRBV10-3 and TRBJ2-6, with D tentatively TRBD2 (6 bases). CDR1 and CDR2 (germline): ENHRY, SYGVKD. The CDR3 totals 15 residues. Trimming stripped 10 bases from V and 0 bases from J, with 13 bases between.